These T cell receptor beta chains were read from a single sample in a study of T cell responses to AZD1222 COVID-19 vaccine. Measured with immunoSEQ multiplex PCR; TCRdb has only the in-frame clones, and not every one. The repertoire has approximately 100,000 clones, about nine tenths of them found once; the top ten carry approximately 1.2%. Sequences were derived from peripheral blood, sampled on day 0 of AZD1222 vaccination. These receptors were taken from an adult in good health. CDR3s include the opening cysteine and the closing phenylalanine or tryptophan. Fields, in order: J gene, V gene, CDR3 protein.

J: TRBJ1-1; V: TRBV6-5; CDR3: CASSYSRQGASEAFF
J: TRBJ1-1; V: TRBV19; CDR3: CASSSIGAWNTEAFF
J: TRBJ2-7; V: TRBV21-1; CDR3: CASSPPGQVSSYEQYF
J: TRBJ1-2; V: TRBV4-1; CDR3: CASSLRTGDFYGYTF
J: TRBJ1-1; V: TRBV4-2; CDR3: CASSQALRWRGTNTEAFF
J: TRBJ1-5; V: TRBV28; CDR3: CASSKLEAGTGGRQPQHF
J: TRBJ1-5; V: TRBV6-5; CDR3: CASSWDINQPQHF
J: TRBJ1-1; V: TRBV5-5; CDR3: CASSPGDVPIKGF
J: TRBJ2-1; V: TRBV10-3; CDR3: CAISEPGNEQFF
J: TRBJ2-7; V: TRBV5-6; CDR3: CASSRPAGEQYF
J: TRBJ2-7; V: TRBV6-5; CDR3: CASNRARLSYEQYF
J: TRBJ2-7; V: TRBV6-1; CDR3: CASSEGLASYEQYF
J: TRBJ2-5; V: TRBV7-9; CDR3: CASSKSVQGAGTQYF
J: TRBJ1-2; V: TRBV5-1; CDR3: CASSLARDRNYGYTF
J: TRBJ1-1; V: TRBV5-6; CDR3: CASSLAGRDTEAFF
J: TRBJ1-4; V: TRBV24-1; CDR3: CATSPGTGGIEKLFF